These 13 T cell receptor beta chains were all obtained from the same sample, sequenced in a study of blood T cell repertoires in COVID-19. TCRdb's copy holds only in-frame clones and misses some; the assay was immunoSEQ multiplex PCR. The sample shows 190,000 or so clones, approximately 82% of them seen only once. What was sequenced was peripheral blood. Receptors were obtained from a human donor with acute or convalescent COVID-19. The donor label of this sample is uncertain.

This clone was seen more than once but under ten times. The V call is TRBV6-2 or TRBV6-3, the J call TRBJ2-1, with 9 bases identical to TRBD2. This CDR3 region has 17 residues. The germline V gene encodes CDR1 MNHEY and CDR2 SVGEGT. Unmatched junction bases numbered 12, after V lost 2 bases and J lost 7 bases. The CDR3, as DNA: TGTGCCAGCAGTTACCCCCGTCTAGCGGGGCTTGGGAATGAGCAGTTCTTC. Translation gives CASSYPRLAGLGNEQFF.

The J gene is TRBJ2-7, the V gene TRBV5-1, with TRBD1 matching over 7 bases. The trim removed 5 bases at V and 1 base at J, leaving 9 bases unmatched. The CDR3 is 15 residues long. From germline, CDR1 is SGHRS and CDR2 YFSETQ. In nucleotides, the CDR3 is TGCGCCAGCAGACCCGCCGGGGACAGATCCTACGAGCAGTACTTC. Amino acid sequence: CASRPAGDRSYEQYF.

This sequence joins TRBV28 and TRBJ2-1, with 15 bases aligning to TRBD2. CDR1 and CDR2 from the germline V gene are MDHEN and SYDVKM. The CDR3 length is 15 residues. J lost 8 bases, V lost 6 bases, and 5 bases had no gene match. The CDR3 is CASSRTSGRGYEQFF. The CDR3 coding sequence is TGTGCCAGCAGCCGGACTAGCGGGAGGGGCTATGAGCAGTTCTTC.

The chain joins TRBV19 to TRBJ1-3; tentative D call: TRBD1 (6 bases). Trimming pared 4 bases from V and 1 base from J, leaving 14 bases between. Germline CDR1 reads LNHDA; CDR2 reads SQIVND (reference sequence). The CDR3 is 16 residues long. The CDR3 loop reads CASSRPGTLSGNTIYF. The CDR3 nucleotides are TGTGCCAGTAGTAGACCCGGGACACTGTCTGGAAACACCATATATTTT.

The chain uses TRBV5-5 and TRBJ2-2; the match to TRBD2 covers 12 bases. Unmatched junction bases numbered 10, after V lost 3 bases and J lost 7 bases. From germline, CDR1 is SGHKS and CDR2 YYEKEE (reference sequence). CDR3 size: 17 residues. CDR3 coding DNA: TGTGCCAGCAGCTGGTCACTAGCGGGAGGCCCGGGCGGGGAGCTGTTTTTT. Encoded protein: CASSWSLAGGPGGELFF.

The chain carries TRBV24-1 and TRBJ2-1; D is unclear. This CDR3 comprises 15 residues. Germline-derived CDR1 and CDR2 are KGHDR and SFDVKD. V gave up 10 bases and J gave up 0 bases, with 15 bases separating them. The CDR3 region is CATGIGYSSYNEQFF. CDR3 nucleotides: TGTGCCACAGGAATTGGTTACAGCTCCTACAATGAGCAGTTCTTC.

The rearrangement joins TRBV30 to TRBJ2-5; the D gene is possibly TRBD2 (5 bases). This CDR3 has 13 residues. The germline CDR1 and CDR2 sequences are GTSNPN and SVGIG (reference sequence). Trimming left V 2 bases short and J 6 bases short, with 13 bases between. The CDR3 DNA sequence: TGTGCCTGGAGTCGGGATGGATTGAAGACCCAGTACTTC. It is translated as CAWSRDGLKTQYF.

The V gene is TRBV20-1, the J gene TRBJ2-7, with 8 bases matching TRBD1. Trimming at V came to 3 bases and at J to 3 bases, leaving 4 bases not matched to a gene. Germline CDR1 reads DFQATT; CDR2 reads SNEGSKA (reference sequence). This CDR3 spans 13 amino acids. The CDR3 sequence is CSASRQGFYEQYF. For the CDR3, the DNA is TGCAGTGCTAGTCGACAGGGGTTCTACGAGCAGTACTTC.

The rearrangement joins TRBV28 to TRBJ2-1; 8 bases match TRBD2. This CDR3 is built from 16 residues. The junction had 10 bases not matched to a gene; V was cut back by 1 base and J by 8 bases. Per the germline V gene, CDR1 is MDHEN and CDR2 is SYDVKM. CDR3 nucleotides: TGTGCCAGCAGTTTATTTGCGGGAGGACCTACGGATGAGCAGTTCTTC. Translated, it gives CASSLFAGGPTDEQFF. Using reference TRBV28 and TRBJ2-1 for the parts outside the CDR3, the full variable domain is DVKVTQSSRYLVKRTGEKVFLECVQDMDHENMFWYRQDPGLGLRLIYFSYDVKMKEKGDIPEGYSVSREKKERFSLILESASTNQTSMYLCASSLFAGGPTDEQFFGPGTRLTVL.

The chain combines TRBV11-2 with TRBJ2-2, with TRBD1 matching 7 bases. CDR3 length: 17 amino acids. Unmatched junction bases numbered 12, after V lost 5 bases and J lost 3 bases. Germline CDR1 is SGHAT and CDR2 is FQNNGV. The CDR3 sequence: CASSPIQGLLDTGELFF. DNA for the CDR3: TGTGCCAGCAGCCCTATACAGGGGTTGTTGGACACCGGGGAGCTGTTTTTT.

The V and J genes are TRBV7-2 and TRBJ2-7, with 7 positions matching TRBD2. The V gene's germline CDR1 is SGHTA and CDR2 FQGNSA. This CDR3 region has 15 residues. The ends lost 4 bases at V and 0 bases at J; junction bases unmatched: 6. The CDR3 here is CASSWLAGSSYEQYF. CDR3 in DNA: TGTGCCAGCAGCTGGTTAGCGGGCAGCTCCTACGAGCAGTACTTC.

J is TRBJ1-4 and V is TRBV5-1; 9 bases agree with TRBD1. The CDR3 contains 14 residues. J lost 5 bases, V lost 3 bases, and 2 bases had no gene match. Germline V gene sequence: CDR1 SGHRS, CDR2 YFSETQ. Here the CDR3 reads CASSSGQGNEKLFF. Written as DNA, the CDR3 is TGCGCCAGCAGCTCCGGACAGGGGAATGAAAAACTGTTTTTT.

The V gene is TRBV28, the J gene TRBJ2-1; 13 positions match TRBD2. The J segment lost 8 bases and the V segment lost 4 bases, leaving 5 bases of the junction unmatched. CDR1 and CDR2 (germline): MDHEN, SYDVKM. This CDR3 has 15 residues. This chain's CDR3 is CASSSTSGRVYEQFF. The CDR3 nucleotides read TGTGCCAGCAGTTCTACTAGCGGGAGGGTCTATGAGCAGTTCTTC. Full variable domain (outside the CDR3, taken from reference TRBV28 and TRBJ2-1): DVKVTQSSRYLVKRTGEKVFLECVQDMDHENMFWYRQDPGLGLRLIYFSYDVKMKEKGDIPEGYSVSREKKERFSLILESASTNQTSMYLCASSSTSGRVYEQFFGPGTRLTVL.